These T cell receptor beta chains were read from a single sample in a study of blood T cell repertoires in COVID-19. Sequencing used immunoSEQ multiplex PCR; TCRdb keeps in-frame clones, though not all of them. The top ten clones hold just under 25% of a sample with some 94,000 clones, about 70% of them seen once. The sequencing input was peripheral blood. Receptors were obtained from a woman in her sixties in a cohort sampled during active or convalescent COVID-19. Each CDR3 is given with its conserved first and last residue. The D gene is left open where the match is weak. A row's size may be missing; if present it is once, few, many or a size class.

d_call,clone_size,v_call,j_call,cdr3_nt,cdr3_aa
-,-,TRBV4-3,TRBJ1-1,TGCGCCAGCAGCCAAGAACGGGGGGTAAACACTGAAGCTTTCTTT,CASSQERGVNTEAFF
TRBD1,-,TRBV10-3,TRBJ2-1,TGTGCCATCAGTGAGGAGACAGGGGGGTACAATGAGCAGTTCTTC,CAISEETGGYNEQFF
-,few,TRBV19,TRBJ1-2,TGTGCCAGTAGTCTAGTAAGTCGACAGGCAGGAGGCTACACCTTC,CASSLVSRQAGGYTF
-,-,TRBV5-6,TRBJ2-1,TGTGCCAGCAGCTCCCCTCGACAGACCTACAATGAGCAGTTCTTC,CASSSPRQTYNEQFF
TRBD2,-,TRBV7-2,TRBJ2-7,TGTGCCAGCAGCTTAGGGCCCCGCGGGGCGGGAGGGGGAGGCGAGCAGTACTTC,CASSLGPRGAGGGGEQYF
-,-,TRBV14,TRBJ1-3,TGTGCCAGCAGCCTCAACACGGGACTCGGAAACACCATATATTTT,CASSLNTGLGNTIYF
TRBD2,-,TRBV5-1,TRBJ2-7,TGCGCCAGCAGCCTAAGCGGGGGGGCGTTTTACGAGCAGTACTTC,CASSLSGGAFYEQYF
TRBD2,-,TRBV7-6,TRBJ2-1,TGTGCCAGCAGCTTAGTTGGGACTAGCAGTACATATGAGCAGTTCTTC,CASSLVGTSSTYEQFF
-,-,TRBV6-2/TRBV6-3,TRBJ2-4,TGTGCCAGCAGTTACTCGGAGACAGGACCACTAGCCAAAAACATTCAGTACTTC,CASSYSETGPLAKNIQYF
TRBD1,-,TRBV14,TRBJ1-1,TGTGCCAGCAGCCATTACAGGGGTACTCAAGCTTTCTTT,CASSHYRGTQAFF
TRBD2,-,TRBV3-1/TRBV3-2,TRBJ2-3,TGTGCCAGCGGAGCTAGACTAGCGGGGGGGTTCACAGATACGCAGTATTTT,CASGARLAGGFTDTQYF
TRBD1,-,TRBV19,TRBJ1-5,TGTGCCAGTAGGCCTCTTGCAGACAGGGTAAGGAATCAGCCCCAGCATTTT,CASRPLADRVRNQPQHF
-,-,TRBV21-1,TRBJ1-4,TGTGCCAGCAGCAACCCCGAAGGTGGGGGCAATACTAATGAAAAACTGTTTTTT,CASSNPEGGGNTNEKLFF
-,-,TRBV6-2/TRBV6-3,TRBJ1-5,TGTGCCAGCAGTTCATGGACTATACTTAGCAATCAGCCCCAGCATTTT,CASSSWTILSNQPQHF
TRBD1,-,TRBV4-3,TRBJ1-5,TGCGCCAGCAGCCCCAATGGACAGGGGAATCAGCCCCAGCATTTT,CASSPNGQGNQPQHF
TRBD1,-,TRBV2,TRBJ2-7,TGTGCCAGCTCTTTCCAGGGACAGGTCTCCTACGAGCAGTACTTC,CASSFQGQVSYEQYF
-,-,TRBV29-1,TRBJ2-2,TGCAGCGTTGGGAGAAACACCGGGGAGCTGTTTTTT,CSVGRNTGELFF
-,-,TRBV12-3/TRBV12-4,TRBJ1-1,TGTGCCAGCAGTTTAGGTCGTACTGAAGCTTTCTTT,CASSLGRTEAFF
TRBD1,-,TRBV2,TRBJ1-3,TGTGCCAGCGCCGGGACAGGGACACTCTCTGGAAACACCATATATTTT,CASAGTGTLSGNTIYF
TRBD1,few,TRBV10-3,TRBJ1-1,TGTGCCATCAGGCCGGGACAGGCGAACACTGAAGCTTTCTTT,CAIRPGQANTEAFF
TRBD1,few,TRBV7-8,TRBJ2-6,TGTGCCAGCAGCCTGGGACAGGGTAGGTCCGGGGCCAACGTCCTGACTTTC,CASSLGQGRSGANVLTF
-,-,TRBV5-1,TRBJ2-3,TGCGCCAGCCTGGGGGGGCTTAGCACAGATACGCAGTATTTT,CASLGGLSTDTQYF
TRBD2,-,TRBV7-8,TRBJ2-2,TGTGCCAGCAGCGAAACGGACGGGAGGAGCTGGGGTACTTTTTTT,CASSETDGRSWGTFF
-,few,TRBV7-3,TRBJ1-2,TGTGCCAGCAGCTTATCTGGGCGCGATGGCTACACCTTC,CASSLSGRDGYTF
-,-,TRBV18,TRBJ2-7,TGTGCCAGCTCACCACGCGCCGACAGTGCCTACGAGCAGTACTTC,CASSPRADSAYEQYF
TRBD1,-,TRBV4-1,TRBJ1-5,TGCGCCAGCAGCCCCGGCCCACAGGGGGCTAGCAATCAGCCCCAGCATTTT,CASSPGPQGASNQPQHF
-,-,TRBV5-1,TRBJ1-4,TGCGCCAGCAGCTTGACTGGTTCTAATGAAAAACTGTTTTTT,CASSLTGSNEKLFF
-,-,TRBV5-1,TRBJ1-3,TGCGCCAGCAGCTTAGGAGGGTCTGGAAACACCATATATTTT,CASSLGGSGNTIYF
TRBD2,-,TRBV29-1,TRBJ2-1,TGCAGCGGTAGACTAGCGGGGGGCCCCACGAGCTCCTACAATGAGCAGTTCTTC,CSGRLAGGPTSSYNEQFF
TRBD1,-,TRBV5-6,TRBJ2-7,TGTGCCAGCAGCCCGAAGACCGGGACAGGGTACCCCTACGAGCAGTACTTC,CASSPKTGTGYPYEQYF
TRBD1,-,TRBV30,TRBJ2-3,TGTGCCTGGAGTGTAAGGGGGCTGGGTTGGACAGATACGCAGTATTTT,CAWSVRGLGWTDTQYF
TRBD1,-,TRBV6-1,TRBJ1-2,TGTGCCAGCAGTGCACAGGGGGCCCAACAGAACCTCTATGGCTACACCTTC,CASSAQGAQQNLYGYTF
TRBD1,-,TRBV18,TRBJ1-5,TGTGCCAGCTCACGACTAAGCGGGGGGGGACAGCCCAAAAGTAATCAGCCCCAGCATTTT,CASSRLSGGGQPKSNQPQHF
-,-,TRBV13,TRBJ1-2,TGTGCCAGCAGCTTAGGTCCCAGGGGTGGTGTGGGATATGGCTACACCTTC,CASSLGPRGGVGYGYTF
TRBD1,-,TRBV28,TRBJ2-7,TGTGCCAGCAGTCTCCACACAGGGGACGGGGAGCAGTACTTC,CASSLHTGDGEQYF
TRBD2,-,TRBV24-1,TRBJ2-1,TGTGCCACCAGTGATGTAGCGGGGGGTCTCTATGAGCAGTTCTTC,CATSDVAGGLYEQFF
-,-,TRBV6-6,TRBJ1-1,TGTGCCAGCAGCCCTGACAGCCTGGGGAACACTGAAGCTTTCTTT,CASSPDSLGNTEAFF
TRBD1,-,TRBV5-1,TRBJ1-3,TGCGCCAGCAGCTCGGGACAGCCGTGGGGAAACACCATATATTTT,CASSSGQPWGNTIYF
-,few,TRBV27,TRBJ1-6,TGTGCCAGCAGTTTATTCAGGGCCAGGGAAAATTCACCCCTCCACTTT,CASSLFRARENSPLHF
-,-,TRBV7-2,TRBJ1-1,TGTGCCAGCAGCTTAGTAGGTCACTCCGAGGTAGCTTTCTTT,CASSLVGHSEVAFF
-,few,TRBV15,TRBJ2-5,TGTGCCACCAGCAGAGCTAGACAAGAGACCCAGTACTTC,CATSRARQETQYF